This TCR beta chain was captured in a study of cytomegalovirus exposure and HLA in healthy donors. Findings and limits, study-wide: Productive rates of about 90% or about 30% were seen for most TCR beta V segments in an earlier analysis. In vitro experiments confirmed that a few CMV-associated chains were specific for CMV antigens.

After removal of 4 bases from V and 9 bases from J, the junction contained 8 bases not matched to a gene. The CDR3 sequence is 15 residues long. Germline V gene sequence: CDR1 WNHNN, CDR2 SYGVQD (reference sequence). Of note for this clone: Its antigen is currently unknown.

60 Vbeta and 13 Jbeta primers were used in PCR. Using immunoSEQ multiplex PCR, the repertoire was profiled, and TCRdb retains in-frame clones only, with some absent. Among roughly 190,000 clones listed, 70% to 75% were seen once. Material for sequencing was PBMCs. The chain carries TRBV10-1 and TRBJ2-1; 11 nucleotides agree with TRBD2. This TCR was recovered from a woman aged 30 to 39 in good health and CMV-seropositive. The CDR3 sequence is CASSALAGGFGEQFF. DNA of the CDR3: TGCGCCAGCAGTGCCCTAGCGGGAGGTTTCGGTGAGCAGTTCTTC.